A single sample gave rise to the 3 T cell receptor beta chains below, sequenced in a study of blood T cell repertoires in COVID-19. Clones were sequenced by immunoSEQ multiplex PCR, and TCRdb holds only the in-frame ones, with some missing. The table includes some 150,000 clones, more than 70% detected once. The sequenced material came from peripheral blood. Receptor source: a human donor in a cohort sampled during active COVID-19.

This chain joins TRBV5-1 and TRBJ2-7; the match to TRBD2 covers 9 bases. The V gene's germline CDR1 is SGHRS and CDR2 YFSETQ. The CDR3 has 16 residues. Germline trimming cut 0 bases from V and 4 bases from J; bases unmatched to any gene: 8. This chain's CDR3 is CASSLAPSGATYEQYF. The DNA for the CDR3 is TGCGCCAGCAGCTTGGCCCCTAGCGGGGCTACGTACGAGCAGTACTTC.

This chain uses TRBV5-1 with TRBJ2-3; the D gene is possibly TRBD2 (6 bases). CDR1 is SGHRS, CDR2 YFSETQ, per germline. V was shortened by 6 bases and J by 0 bases, with 14 bases between the two germline ends. The CDR3 is made up of 15 amino acids. CDR3 in DNA: TGCGCCAGCACCCTAGCGTTTGCTAGCACAGATACGCAGTATTTT. The encoded protein is CASTLAFASTDTQYF.

The chain recombines TRBV11-3 with TRBJ2-3; TRBD2 aligns across 7 bases. Germline V gives CDR1 SGHNT, CDR2 YENEEA. This CDR3 contains 16 residues. V trimming: 1 base; J trimming: 0 bases; junction bases outside the gene matches: 4. DNA for the CDR3: TGTGCCAGCAGCTTAGCGGGCGGGGGAAGCACAGATACGCAGTATTTT. It is translated as CASSLAGGGSTDTQYF.